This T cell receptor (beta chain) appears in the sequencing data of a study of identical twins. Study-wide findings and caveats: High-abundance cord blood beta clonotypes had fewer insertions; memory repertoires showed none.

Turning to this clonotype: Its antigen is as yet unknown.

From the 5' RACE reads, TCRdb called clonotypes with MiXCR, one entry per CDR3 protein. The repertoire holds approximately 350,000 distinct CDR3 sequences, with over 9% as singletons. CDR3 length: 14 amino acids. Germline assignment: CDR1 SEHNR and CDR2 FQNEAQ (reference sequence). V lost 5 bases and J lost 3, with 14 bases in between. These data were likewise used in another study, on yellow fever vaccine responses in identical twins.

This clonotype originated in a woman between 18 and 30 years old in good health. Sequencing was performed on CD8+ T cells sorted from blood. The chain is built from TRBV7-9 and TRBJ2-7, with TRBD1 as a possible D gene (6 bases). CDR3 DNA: TGTGCCAGCAGCCCATTAACAGGGAACTACGAGCAGTACTTC. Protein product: CASSPLTGNYEQYF.